Each of the 10 T cell receptor beta chains below was sequenced from the same sample in a study of shared clonotypes between healthy human individuals. The table came from immunoSEQ multiplex PCR; TCRdb's copy has only in-frame clones and leaves some out. The sample lists roughly 2.5 million clones, roughly 92% occurring once. What was sequenced was naive CD4+ T cells sorted from blood. The subset was: CD45RA+ positively selected. These receptors were obtained from a man aged 18 to 30 in good health.

The chain has TRBV10-3 and TRBJ2-7; tentative D call: TRBD2 (6 bases). Germline assignment: CDR1 ENHRY and CDR2 SYGVKD. CDR3 length: 14 amino acids. Between the trimmed V and J ends, which lost 6 bases and 4 bases, there was a span of 16 bases. The CDR3 loop reads CAISFGPAGYEQYF. As DNA, the CDR3 is TGTGCCATCAGCTTCGGGCCTGCGGGATACGAGCAGTACTTC.

Concerning this clone itself: Other nucleotide sequences in the sample specify the same CDR3. The genes are TRBV28 and TRBJ2-3; D not certain. From germline, CDR1 is MDHEN and CDR2 SYDVKM. V was clipped by 4 bases and J by 1 base, with 9 bases between them. The CDR3 spans 14 residues. CDR3 residues: CASSSPGGTDTQYF. The CDR3 region has the DNA TGTGCCAGCAGTTCCCCCGGCGGCACAGATACGCAGTATTTT. The entire variable domain, with the rest obtained from reference TRBV28 and TRBJ2-3, is as follows: DVKVTQSSRYLVKRTGEKVFLECVQDMDHENMFWYRQDPGLGLRLIYFSYDVKMKEKGDIPEGYSVSREKKERFSLILESASTNQTSMYLCASSSPGGTDTQYFGPGTRLTVL.

The chain combines TRBV28 with TRBJ1-2; D is unresolved. The CDR3 runs to 15 residues. Germline V gene lookup returns CDR1 MDHEN and CDR2 SYDVKM. V was pared by 8 bases and J by 4 bases, with 20 bases between. The CDR3 reads CASGSSGKGGYGYTF. In DNA form, the CDR3 reads TGTGCCAGCGGGTCGAGCGGAAAGGGAGGCTATGGCTACACCTTC.

The chain recombines TRBV9 with TRBJ2-1; TRBD2 matches 7 bases. The CDR3 has 16 residues. With V trimmed by 0 bases and J by 2 bases, 5 bases remained unmatched. In germline, CDR1 is SGDLS, CDR2 YYNGEE. The CDR3, as DNA: TGTGCCAGCAGCGTAGGACTAGCAATCCCCTACAATGAGCAGTTCTTC. It specifies CASSVGLAIPYNEQFF.

This rearrangement joins TRBV6-5 to TRBJ1-2, with D possibly matching TRBD1 (6 bases). The germline V gene has CDR1 MNHEY and CDR2 SVGAGI. V dropped 0 bases and J dropped 2 bases, with 10 bases sitting between them. The CDR3 totals 15 residues. The DNA of the CDR3 is TGTGCCAGCAGTTACTCGAGGGGGAGGAACTATGGCTACACCTTC. Its translation: CASSYSRGRNYGYTF.

This chain joins TRBV19 and TRBJ2-3; D possibly corresponds to TRBD2 (5 bases). The CDR3 sequence is 15 residues long. The germline gives CDR1 LNHDA, CDR2 SQIVND (reference sequence). Trimming took off 0 bases at V and 5 bases at J, with 12 bases between the two ends. CDR3 protein: CASSIEGSSLDTQYF. The CDR3 coding sequence is TGTGCCAGTAGTATAGAAGGGTCTAGCTTAGATACGCAGTATTTT.

The chain couples TRBV11-3 to TRBJ2-1, with 7 bases matching TRBD1. The CDR3 totals 15 residues. The germline V gene encodes CDR1 SGHNT and CDR2 YENEEA. The V gene end was trimmed by 7 bases and the J gene end by 7 bases; junction bases not matched to a gene: 13. Here the CDR3 DNA reads TGTGCCAGCACTCGAGAACCGACAGGGATAAATGAGCAGTTCTTC. Amino acid sequence: CASTREPTGINEQFF.

The chain combines TRBV19 with TRBJ2-5; D tentatively fits TRBD1 or TRBD2 (5 bases each). V lost 4 bases and J lost 1, with 10 bases in between. The germline V gene has CDR1 LNHDA and CDR2 SQIVND (reference sequence). The CDR3 totals 14 residues. The CDR3: CASSTGPAQETQYF. In nucleotides, the CDR3 is TGTGCCAGTAGTACGGGACCGGCCCAAGAGACCCAGTACTTC.

The chain joins TRBV7-9 to TRBJ1-2, with a weak D call TRBD1 (6 bases). V was pared by 4 bases and J by 3 bases, with 12 bases between. The CDR3 runs 14 residues. Looked up from germline, CDR1 is SEHNR and CDR2 is FQNEAQ (reference sequence). CDR3 amino acids: CASSYVGGDYGYTF. In DNA, the CDR3 is TGTGCCAGCAGCTATGTAGGGGGGGACTATGGCTACACCTTC.

The sample holds one count of this clone. V usage is TRBV5-6 and J usage is TRBJ2-3, with 9 bases lining up with TRBD2. CDR1 is SGHDT and CDR2 is YYEEEE in the germline V gene. The CDR3 runs 16 residues. V lost 3 bases, J lost 3 bases, and 8 bases stayed unmatched. CDR3 sequence reads: CASSSFGRGGTDTQYF. CDR3 coding DNA: TGTGCCAGCAGCTCCTTTGGGCGGGGGGGGACAGATACGCAGTATTTT.